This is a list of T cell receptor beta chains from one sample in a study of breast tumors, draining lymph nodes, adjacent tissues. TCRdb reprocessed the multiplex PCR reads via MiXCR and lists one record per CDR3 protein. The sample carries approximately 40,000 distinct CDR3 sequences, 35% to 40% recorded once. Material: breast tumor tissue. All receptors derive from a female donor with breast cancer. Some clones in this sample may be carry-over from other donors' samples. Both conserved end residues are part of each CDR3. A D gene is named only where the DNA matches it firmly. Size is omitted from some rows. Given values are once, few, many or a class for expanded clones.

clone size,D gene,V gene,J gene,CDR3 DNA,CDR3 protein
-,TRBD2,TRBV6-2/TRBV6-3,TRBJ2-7,TGTGCCAGCAGGACTAGCGGGAGGGACAAGCGGTACTTC,CASRTSGRDKRYF
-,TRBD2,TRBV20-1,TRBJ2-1,TGCAGTGCTAGAGTCCCCTTGAGCGGGAGGCATGAGCAGTTCTTC,CSARVPLSGRHEQFF
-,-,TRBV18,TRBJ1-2,TGTGCCAGCTCACCGGGGGGCAGGGCCAACTATGGCTACACCTTC,CASSPGGRANYGYTF
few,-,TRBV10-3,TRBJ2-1,TGTGCCATCGGCGAGGAGCGCCCATGGCTATCGTACAATGAGCAGTTCTTC,CAIGEERPWLSYNEQFF
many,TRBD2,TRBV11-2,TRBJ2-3,TGTGCCAGCAGTTCCAGACTAGCGGTGGGAATCACAGATACGCAGTATTTT,CASSSRLAVGITDTQYF
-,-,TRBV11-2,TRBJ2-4,TGTGCCAGCAGCTTCCGTAGGGAGTTTCAAAACATTCAGTACTTC,CASSFRREFQNIQYF
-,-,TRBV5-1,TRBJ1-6,TGCGCCAGCAGCTTGCTTGGGCGCAATAATTCACCCCTCCACTTT,CASSLLGRNNSPLHF
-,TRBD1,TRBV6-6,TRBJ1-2,TGTGCCAGCAGTTTAGGACAGGGGGCCGACTATGGCTACACCTTC,CASSLGQGADYGYTF
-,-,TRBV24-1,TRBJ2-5,TGTGCCACCAGTGACCGGACCCCCGGAAGGGAGACCCAGTACTTC,CATSDRTPGRETQYF
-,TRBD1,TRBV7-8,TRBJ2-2,TGTGCCAGCAGCCTCCGGGACAAGGGGGCTCCCGGGGAGCTGTTTTTT,CASSLRDKGAPGELFF
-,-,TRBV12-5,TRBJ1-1,TGTGCTAGTGGTTTGGACGGGATGAACACTGAAGCTTTCTTT,CASGLDGMNTEAFF
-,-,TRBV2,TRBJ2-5,-,CASTRTGSYGYTFGSGETQYF
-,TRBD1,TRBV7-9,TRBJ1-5,TGTGCCAGCAACTACGGACAGGGGAATCAGCCCCAGCATTTT,CASNYGQGNQPQHF
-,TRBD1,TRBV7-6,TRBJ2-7,TGTGCCAGCAGCTTAGGGGACAGGGGGACTGAACTGTACTTC,CASSLGDRGTELYF
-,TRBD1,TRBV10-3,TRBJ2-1,TGTGCCATCAGTACCGGGACAGGGTACAATGAGCAGTTCTTC,CAISTGTGYNEQFF
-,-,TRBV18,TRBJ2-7,TGTGCCAGCTCACCAGATACAGGGAAATTCGGCGAGCAGTACTTC,CASSPDTGKFGEQYF
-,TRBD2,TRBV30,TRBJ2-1,TGTGCCTGGACGGGGAGGGGCAATGAGCAGTTCTTC,CAWTGRGNEQFF
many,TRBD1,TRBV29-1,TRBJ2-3,TGCAGCGTGCGGGACAGGGCTAGCACAGATACGCAGTATTTT,CSVRDRASTDTQYF
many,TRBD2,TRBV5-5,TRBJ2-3,TGTGCCAGCAGCTTGGCAATAGCGGGAAATGCAGATACGCAGTATTTT,CASSLAIAGNADTQYF
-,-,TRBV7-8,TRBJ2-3,TGTGCCAGCAGCTTAGCGCCGGGCGCAGATACGCAGTATTTT,CASSLAPGADTQYF
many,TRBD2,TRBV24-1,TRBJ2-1,TGTGCCACCAGTGAAGGGACTAGCACCTACAATGAGCAGTTCTTC,CATSEGTSTYNEQFF
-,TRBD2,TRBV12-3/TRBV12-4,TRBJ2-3,TGTGCCAGCTGGACTAGCGGGACCTATACGCAGTATTTT,CASWTSGTYTQYF
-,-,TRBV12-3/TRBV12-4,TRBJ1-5,TGTGCCAGCAGTCTAGGGTATCAGCCCCAGCATTTT,CASSLGYQPQHF
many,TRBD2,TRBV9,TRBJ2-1,TGTGCCAGCAGCCCTTATGGAGGGAGGGCCGCGGAGCAGTTCTTC,CASSPYGGRAAEQFF
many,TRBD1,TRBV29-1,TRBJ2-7,TGCAGCGTTGAAGAAATTACAGGGGGCGAGCAGTACTTC,CSVEEITGGEQYF
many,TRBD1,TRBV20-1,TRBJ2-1,TGCAGTGCTACAGGACAGGGGAGGTACAATGAGCAGTTCTTC,CSATGQGRYNEQFF
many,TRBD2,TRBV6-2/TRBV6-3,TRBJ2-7,TGTGCCAGCAGTCCCTCTAGCGGAGAATATTACGAGCAGTACTTC,CASSPSSGEYYEQYF
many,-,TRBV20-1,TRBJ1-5,TGCAGTGCCAAAAGCCCCGGCAGGCAGCCCCAGCATTTT,CSAKSPGRQPQHF
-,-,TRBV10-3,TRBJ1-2,TGTGCCATCAGTGAGTCGAGTCGAGTCAGCTCTAACTATGGCTACACCTTC,CAISESSRVSSNYGYTF
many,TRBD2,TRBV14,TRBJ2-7,TGTGCCAGCAGCCCACTAGCGGGTCCTCGGGAAAGCTCCTACGAGCAGTACTTC,CASSPLAGPRESSYEQYF
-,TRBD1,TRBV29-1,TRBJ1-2,TGCAGCGTTGTGATGGGGGGACAGGACTACTATGGCTACACCTTC,CSVVMGGQDYYGYTF
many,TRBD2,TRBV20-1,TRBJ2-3,TGCAGTGCTAGGCCCACGAAGGGTTCGGGGGACCGAGCGGGGAACACAGATACGCAGTATTTT,CSARPTKGSGDRAGNTDTQYF
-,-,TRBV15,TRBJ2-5,TGTGCCACCAGCAGAGACGGCTCAGAGACCCAGTACTTC,CATSRDGSETQYF